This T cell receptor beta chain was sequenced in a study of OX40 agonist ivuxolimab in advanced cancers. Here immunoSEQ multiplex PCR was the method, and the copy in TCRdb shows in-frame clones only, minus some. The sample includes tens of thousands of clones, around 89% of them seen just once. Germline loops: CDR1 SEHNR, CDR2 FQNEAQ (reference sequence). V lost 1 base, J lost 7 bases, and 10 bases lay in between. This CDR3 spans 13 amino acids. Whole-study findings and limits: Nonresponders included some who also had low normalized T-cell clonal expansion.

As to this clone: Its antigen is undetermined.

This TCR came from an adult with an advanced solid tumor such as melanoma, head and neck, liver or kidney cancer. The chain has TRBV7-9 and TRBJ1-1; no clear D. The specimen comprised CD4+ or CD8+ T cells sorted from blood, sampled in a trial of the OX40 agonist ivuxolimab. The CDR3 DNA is TGTGCCAGCAGCTTAGGCCTAGCCGATGAAGCTTTCTTT. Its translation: CASSLGLADEAFF.